This T cell receptor (beta chain) came from a study of CD8 T cells in Susac syndrome. The germline V gene encodes CDR1 LNHDA and CDR2 SQIVND (reference sequence). The CDR3 consists of 14 residues. V lost 10 bases and J lost 6, with 19 bases in between. An amount of RNA that ranged from roughly 0.5 to 1 ug was reverse transcribed with random hexamers. Across 54 Vbeta and 13 Jbeta, immunoSEQ multiplex PCR amplified TCR beta CDR3. Each CDR3 protein gets one entry after TCRdb re-called the immunoSEQ multiplex PCR reads with MiXCR. Of about 300,000 distinct CDR3 sequences listed, approximately 85% were seen once; the top ten hold about 0.22%. Negative isolation was used for CD8+ and CD4+ T cells and FACS enrichment for TEMRA cells.

This clonotype was obtained from a human donor with multiple sclerosis. Sequencing was carried out using CD8+ T cells from PBMCs. This sequence joins TRBV19 and TRBJ2-1, with D unclear. The CDR3 here is CATIGYPEVNEQFF. The CDR3 DNA is TGTGCCACGATCGGGTATCCCGAGGTCAATGAGCAGTTCTTC.